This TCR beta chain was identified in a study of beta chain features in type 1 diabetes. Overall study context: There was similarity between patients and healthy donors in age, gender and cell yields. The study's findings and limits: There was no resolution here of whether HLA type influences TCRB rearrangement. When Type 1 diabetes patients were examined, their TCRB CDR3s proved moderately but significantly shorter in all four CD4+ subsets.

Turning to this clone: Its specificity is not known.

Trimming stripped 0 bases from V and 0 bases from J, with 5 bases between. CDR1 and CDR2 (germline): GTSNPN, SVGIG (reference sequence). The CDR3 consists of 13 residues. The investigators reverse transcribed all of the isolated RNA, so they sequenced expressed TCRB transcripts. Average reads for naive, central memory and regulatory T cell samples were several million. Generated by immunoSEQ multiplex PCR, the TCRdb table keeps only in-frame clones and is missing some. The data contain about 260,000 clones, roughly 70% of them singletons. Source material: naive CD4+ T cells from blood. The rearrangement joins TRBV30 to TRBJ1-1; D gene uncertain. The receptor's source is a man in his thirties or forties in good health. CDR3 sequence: CAWSVLVNTEAFF. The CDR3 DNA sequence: TGTGCCTGGAGTGTACTGGTGAACACTGAAGCTTTCTTT. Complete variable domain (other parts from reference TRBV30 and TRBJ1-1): SQTIHQWPATLVQPVGSPLSLECTVEGTSNPNLYWYRQAAGRGLQLLFYSVGIGQISSEVPQNLSASRPQDRQFILSSKKLLLSDSGFYLCAWSVLVNTEAFFGQGTRLTVV.